This passage covers 14 T cell receptor beta chains from one sample sequenced in a study of Graves' ophthalmopathy and Graves' hyperthyroidism. Beta-chain TCR CDR3 regions were amplified from RNA transcripts. In the first round, RT-PCR was carried out with HTBI primers, and a multiplex PCR formed the second round. TCRdb redid the calling of the multiplex PCR reads with MiXCR, one entry per CDR3 protein. Here the sample spans 170,000 or so distinct CDR3 sequences, around two fifths being singletons. The sequenced sample was peripheral blood. These TCRs come from a man between 25 and 39 years old with Graves' ophthalmopathy.

V usage is TRBV27 and J usage is TRBJ2-5, with TRBD2 identical over 11 bases. With 5 bases clipped from V and 0 bases from J, the junction kept 5 bases outside the gene matches. This CDR3 spans 16 amino acids. The germline V gene encodes CDR1 MNHEY and CDR2 SMNVEV (reference sequence). The CDR3 sequence is CASSLGLAANQETQYF. The CDR3 DNA reads TGTGCCAGCAGTCTGGGACTAGCGGCCAACCAAGAGACCCAGTACTTC.

The chain couples TRBV7-2 to TRBJ1-1, with TRBD1 identical over 8 bases. V shed 5 bases and J 3 bases; nucleotides not matched to a gene: 5. Per germline, CDR1 SGHTA and CDR2 FQGNSA. The CDR3 spans 14 residues. CDR3 DNA: TGTGCCAGCAGCCCAGGGGGCAAGTACACTGAAGCTTTCTTT. Amino acid sequence: CASSPGGKYTEAFF.

This clonotype was counted ten times or more. V gene TRBV27 combines with J gene TRBJ1-5, with a possible D match to TRBD1 (5 bases). CDR1 is MNHEY and CDR2 is SMNVEV in the germline V gene (reference sequence). The CDR3 consists of 15 residues. V lost 6 bases, J lost 1 base, and 13 bases lay in between. The CDR3 is CASSSLWGSNQPQHF. The CDR3 DNA reads as TGTGCCAGCAGCTCTCTCTGGGGGAGCAATCAGCCCCAGCATTTT.

This clonotype was found many times. The rearrangement uses TRBV7-3 and TRBJ1-2, with 11 bases that match TRBD1. The J segment lost 3 bases and the V segment lost 5 bases, leaving 5 bases of the junction unmatched. Germline-derived CDR1 and CDR2 are SGHTA and FQGTGA. This CDR3 region has 15 residues. This CDR3 is CASSPGTGGYYGYTF. The CDR3 DNA follows: TGTGCCAGCAGCCCCGGGACAGGGGGTTACTATGGCTACACCTTC.

This clonotype has a count of ten or more. CDR3 region: CASSPSEGSMNTEAFF. CDR3 in DNA: TGTGCCAGCAGCCCGAGTGAGGGATCCATGAACACTGAAGCTTTCTTT. The V and J genes are TRBV12-3 or TRBV12-4 and TRBJ1-1; D is unresolved. The V and J ends lost 6 bases and 0 bases respectively, with 17 bases between them. This CDR3 is built from 16 residues.

The chain carries TRBV12-3 or TRBV12-4 and TRBJ2-2; D tentatively fits TRBD1 or TRBD2 (5 bases each). Trimming stripped 5 bases from V and 4 bases from J, with 20 bases between. This CDR3 contains 17 residues. This chain's CDR3 is CASSGGPLMGSTGELFF. CDR3 bases: TGTGCCAGCAGTGGGGGACCGCTGATGGGAAGCACCGGGGAGCTGTTTTTT.

In this sample, this clonotype turned up a few times. This rearrangement joins TRBV7-2 to TRBJ1-2; D gene unclear. V was trimmed by 5 bases and J by 6 bases, leaving 7 bases between them. This CDR3 contains 11 residues. Germline V gene sequence: CDR1 SGHTA, CDR2 FQGNSA. The DNA for the CDR3 is TGTGCCAGCAGCCCCGACAATGGCTACACCTTC. It specifies CASSPDNGYTF.

This sequence joins TRBV6-2 or TRBV6-3 and TRBJ1-6; 7 nucleotides align to TRBD1. CDR1 and CDR2 from the germline V gene are MNHEY and SVGEGT. This CDR3 spans 15 amino acids. Losses at the gene ends were 6 bases for V and 13 bases for J; bases not matched to a gene: 15. CDR3 nucleotides: TGTGCCAGCAGCCCTACCTCGGACAGGTGGTCCCCCCTCCACTTT. Translated: CASSPTSDRWSPLHF.

The chain combines TRBV7-2 with TRBJ2-7; the D call may be TRBD1 or TRBD2 (6 bases each). The V gene's germline CDR1 is SGHTA and CDR2 FQGNSA. The CDR3 totals 17 residues. The ends were cut back, 2 bases at V and 1 base at J, with 18 bases in the middle. The CDR3: CASSLTRGGTRSYEQYF. CDR3 in DNA: TGTGCCAGCAGCTTAACGCGCGGCGGGACAAGGTCCTACGAGCAGTACTTC.

The chain recombines TRBV12-3 or TRBV12-4 with TRBJ1-3; D is uncertain. The CDR3 is made up of 14 amino acids. The V end lost 3 bases, the J end lost 0 bases, and 6 bases lay between the germline ends. The CDR3 spells CASSLGYSGNTIYF. The CDR3 DNA sequence: TGTGCCAGCAGTTTGGGGTACTCTGGAAACACCATATATTTT.

The V gene is TRBV28, the J gene TRBJ2-5; unclear D gene. CDR3 length: 13 amino acids. CDR1 and CDR2 from the germline V gene are MDHEN and SYDVKM. Trimming removed 10 bases from V and 4 bases from J, with 16 bases in between. This chain's CDR3 is CATVRAPGETQYF. In nucleotides, the CDR3 is TGTGCCACCGTCCGTGCGCCCGGAGAGACCCAGTACTTC. Combining the CDR3 with reference TRBV28 and TRBJ2-5 gives the whole variable domain DVKVTQSSRYLVKRTGEKVFLECVQDMDHENMFWYRQDPGLGLRLIYFSYDVKMKEKGDIPEGYSVSREKKERFSLILESASTNQTSMYLCATVRAPGETQYFGPGTRLLVL.

The chain couples TRBV12-3 or TRBV12-4 to TRBJ2-7; 9 bases are a match to TRBD1. The CDR3 spans 14 residues. Unmatched junction bases numbered 6, after V lost 7 bases and J lost 2 bases. The DNA of the CDR3 is TGTGCCAGCACCCTTGGGACAGGGACCTACGAGCAGTACTTC. Translation: CASTLGTGTYEQYF.

This clonotype was observed a single time. The rearrangement uses TRBV28 and TRBJ1-5; D gene uncertain. Germline CDR1 reads MDHEN; CDR2 reads SYDVKM. This CDR3 has 13 residues. Trimming stripped 7 bases from V and 3 bases from J, with 10 bases between. The chain's CDR3 is CASISEHNQPQHF. The DNA for the CDR3 is TGTGCCAGCATCAGCGAACACAATCAGCCCCAGCATTTT.

This chain uses TRBV6-2 or TRBV6-3 with TRBJ2-7; TRBD2 agrees at 11 bases. CDR1 MNHEY and CDR2 SVGEGT come from the germline V gene. V lost 0 bases and J lost 1; bases outside the gene matches: 8. The CDR3 loop spans 18 amino acids. The CDR3 nucleotides read TGTGCCAGCAGTTACTCAACCTCCGGGACTAGCGGTTCCTACGAGCAGTACTTC. Residues: CASSYSTSGTSGSYEQYF.